The following is a TCR beta chain sequence with its context. TCR beta CDR3 sequences were amplified from RNA transcripts. The TCR CDR3 first-round RT-PCR relied on the HTBI primer set. In TCRdb, the multiplex PCR reads were re-called with MiXCR into one record per CDR3 protein. The sample lists some 650,000 distinct CDR3 sequences; around 16% were seen once. This sample is part of a study of T cells in Graves' hyperthyroidism and ophthalmopathy. This CDR3 region has 14 residues. Trimming removed 3 bases at V and 2 bases at J, with 11 bases between. Per germline, CDR1 DFQATT and CDR2 SNEGSKA (reference sequence). Those patients with uncontrolled infection, other autoimmune disease, pregnancy or lactation were excluded. Diagnosis relied on clinical symptoms, serum thyroxine and TRAb, thyroid ultrasound and orbital computed tomography. A roughly 10 ml volume of fresh peripheral blood provided the PBMCs.

The sample consisted of blood. J is TRBJ2-1 and V is TRBV20-1, with a tentative D call TRBD2 (5 bases). The TCR comes from a woman aged 40 to 55 with Graves' ophthalmopathy. The CDR3 bases are TGCAGTGCTAGCCTAGCTCGGACCTACAATGAGCAGTTCTTC. Amino acids: CSASLARTYNEQFF.